This is a list of T cell receptor beta chains from one sample in a study of T-cell memory formation after mild COVID-19. Using its own MiXCR run on the 5' RACE reads, TCRdb lists one record per CDR3 protein. The data hold about 270,000 distinct CDR3 sequences, with roughly 15% observed a single time. Sequenced material: PBMCs or a T cell subset sorted from them (not recorded which). The receptors were gathered from a man younger than 35 who had mild COVID-19 (a few samples of this study predate the infection). Cell type and time point are not known. The CDR3 runs from the conserved cysteine through the conserved F or W. Each record gives: V gene, D gene, clone size, J gene, CDR3 DNA, CDR3 protein. The D gene is left open where the match is weak. Rows give clone size only sometimes, using once, few, many, or a class for an expanded clone.

TRBV14	.	.	TRBJ2-1	TGTGCCAGCAGCCAAGTCGTCAGGGAAAGCTCCTACAATGAGCAGTTCTTC	CASSQVVRESSYNEQFF
TRBV28	.	few	TRBJ2-1	TGTGCCAGCAGTTTATCCCGGTCAATAGGGCAGTTCTTC	CASSLSRSIGQFF
TRBV6-2/TRBV6-3	.	few	TRBJ2-2	TGTGCCAGCAATAAAATCTCGGTTTACGGGGAGCTGTTTTTT	CASNKISVYGELFF
TRBV19	TRBD1	.	TRBJ1-1	TGTGCCAGTGTCGACAGGGGACGGTGGGGAACTGAAGCTTTCTTT	CASVDRGRWGTEAFF
TRBV5-1	.	few	TRBJ2-3	TGCGCCAGCAGCTTGGGGGTCGACGCGCAGTATTTT	CASSLGVDAQYF
TRBV6-2/TRBV6-3	.	few	TRBJ2-2	TGTGCCAGCAGTTACGGACCCCTTCCTCCCGGGGAGCTGTTTTTT	CASSYGPLPPGELFF
TRBV28	.	.	TRBJ2-5	TGTGCCAGCAGTTTTGGGGGGGCGGCCCAGTACTTC	CASSFGGAAQYF
TRBV11-1	.	.	TRBJ2-7	TGTGCCAGCAGCTTGGGGTCCGCAGGCTCCTACGAGCAGTACTTC	CASSLGSAGSYEQYF
TRBV19	.	.	TRBJ2-5	TGTGCCAGTAGTATAGGTGGACTAAAAGAGACCCAGTACTTC	CASSIGGLKETQYF
TRBV7-9	.	.	TRBJ1-3	TGTGCCAGCAGCTCTTCCCGGGGGTATGGAAACACCATATATTTT	CASSSSRGYGNTIYF
TRBV5-1	.	.	TRBJ2-5	TGCGCCAGCAGCTGGGGGACCCGGGGGACCCAGTACTTC	CASSWGTRGTQYF
TRBV12-3/TRBV12-4	.	.	TRBJ2-2	TGTGCCAGCACCGCGGGTCTAAACACCGGGGAGCTGTTTTTT	CASTAGLNTGELFF
TRBV20-1	TRBD1	.	TRBJ2-3	TGCAGTGCTAGAGAATGGGACAGGGGGCCTGGAGATACGCAGTATTTT	CSAREWDRGPGDTQYF
TRBV7-2	TRBD1	.	TRBJ2-5	TGTGCCAGCAGCTGGGGGGACAGGGGGATTGAGACCCAGTACTTC	CASSWGDRGIETQYF
TRBV7-2	.	.	TRBJ2-2	TGTGCCAGCAGCCTTCTTCGAGGTGTGCCCGGGGAGCTGTTTTTT	CASSLLRGVPGELFF
TRBV6-2/TRBV6-3	.	few	TRBJ2-7	TGTGCCAGCAGGCGATTGCACGAGCAGTACTTC	CASRRLHEQYF
TRBV4-1	TRBD1	few	TRBJ1-1	TGCGCCAGCAGCCAGGGACAGGTGGGGCCTGAAGCTTTCTTT	CASSQGQVGPEAFF
TRBV12-3/TRBV12-4	.	.	TRBJ2-6	TGTGCCAGCAGGTCCCCTGGGTCTGGGGCCAACGTCCTGACTTTC	CASRSPGSGANVLTF
TRBV7-2	TRBD1	.	TRBJ1-2	TGTGCCAGCAGCTTAGTTGGGACAGGGGCCAAGGCGCTGTACACCTTC	CASSLVGTGAKALYTF
TRBV7-9	.	.	TRBJ1-2	TGTGCCAGCAGCTTTTCCTCGGCAGGGTATAAGGATGGCTACACCTTC	CASSFSSAGYKDGYTF
TRBV5-1	.	few	TRBJ2-1	TGCGCCAGCAGCTTGTCGGCCAACAACAATGAGCAGTTCTTC	CASSLSANNNEQFF
TRBV6-5	TRBD1	.	TRBJ1-5	TGTGCCAGCAGCCAGGGACAGGCCGCGTATCCCCAGCATTTT	CASSQGQAAYPQHF
TRBV4-1	TRBD2	.	TRBJ2-3	TGCGCCAGCAGCCAGACTAGCGTAAGCACAGATACGCAGTATTTT	CASSQTSVSTDTQYF
TRBV27	TRBD2	.	TRBJ2-1	TGTGCCAGCAGTTTAATGACTAGCGGGGGGCGTGAGCAGTTCTTC	CASSLMTSGGREQFF
TRBV6-5	TRBD1	.	TRBJ2-6	TGTGCCAGCAGAAACAGGGGGCCAGGGGCCAACGTCCTGACTTTC	CASRNRGPGANVLTF
TRBV7-8	.	.	TRBJ2-1	TGTGCCAGCAGCTTCCGGATCGATGAGCAGTTCTTC	CASSFRIDEQFF
TRBV6-2/TRBV6-3	.	.	TRBJ1-5	TGTGCCAGCAGTCATGGACCCAATCAGCCCCAGCATTTT	CASSHGPNQPQHF
TRBV12-3/TRBV12-4	TRBD2	few	TRBJ2-5	TGTGCCAGCAGTCAAGGACTAGCGGGGGCGGGAGAGACCCAGTACTTC	CASSQGLAGAGETQYF
TRBV19	.	many	TRBJ1-5	TGTGCCAGTAACCCTCCAGCGCCCAATCAGCCCCAGCATTTT	CASNPPAPNQPQHF
TRBV7-2	.	many	TRBJ1-1	TGTGCCAGCAGCCCAGGTGCAGCGAACACTGAAGCTTTCTTT	CASSPGAANTEAFF
TRBV5-1	.	few	TRBJ2-7	TGCGCCAGCAGCCGTGGACGGAGCATCTACGAGCAGTACTTC	CASSRGRSIYEQYF
TRBV7-2	TRBD1	few	TRBJ1-1	TGTGCCAGCATACGGGACAGGGAGGGGACTGAAGCTTTCTTT	CASIRDREGTEAFF
TRBV6-2/TRBV6-3	.	few	TRBJ1-2	TGTGCCAGCAGTTACGAGTGGGGGACAACCGGCTACACCTTC	CASSYEWGTTGYTF
TRBV9	.	.	TRBJ1-2	TGTGCCAGCAGCGTGTTTGCAGGAACGAACTATGGCTACACCTTC	CASSVFAGTNYGYTF
TRBV12-3/TRBV12-4	.	few	TRBJ1-1	TGTGCCAGCAGTTTAGACCATATGGCCGCGGGATCGCTGAACACTGAAGCTTTCTTT	CASSLDHMAAGSLNTEAFF
TRBV5-1	.	.	TRBJ2-1	TGCGCCAGCAGCTACAACACCCCCAATGAGCAGTTCTTC	CASSYNTPNEQFF
TRBV27	.	few	TRBJ2-5	TGTGCCAGCAGTTTGGGCAGAGCCTCGGGAGAGACCCAGTACTTC	CASSLGRASGETQYF
TRBV6-4	.	.	TRBJ1-6	TGTGCCAGCAGTGACAACGGGTATAATTCACCCCTCCACTTT	CASSDNGYNSPLHF
TRBV7-2	.	few	TRBJ2-6	TGTGCCAGCGGCGGTGGCTCTGGGGCCAACGTCCTGACTTTC	CASGGGSGANVLTF
TRBV11-1	TRBD2	.	TRBJ2-2	TGTGCCAGCAGCTTAGCTAGCGGGGGAGCTTATTTCGGGGAGCTGTTTTTT	CASSLASGGAYFGELFF
TRBV7-9	TRBD2	.	TRBJ2-2	TGTGCCAGCAGCTTCCCCTCCAGCGGGGGAAACACCGGGGAGCTGTTTTTT	CASSFPSSGGNTGELFF
TRBV4-3	.	.	TRBJ1-1	TGCGCCAGCAGCCAAGAGGGGCTGGGCACTGAAGCTTTCTTT	CASSQEGLGTEAFF
TRBV9	TRBD1	.	TRBJ2-5	TGTGCCAGCAGCCCCAGGGACAGGGAGGTAGAGACCCAGTACTTC	CASSPRDREVETQYF
TRBV12-3/TRBV12-4	TRBD1	few	TRBJ2-5	TGTGCCAGCAGTTCCGGGACAGGGAGGGAGACCCAGTACTTC	CASSSGTGRETQYF
TRBV12-3/TRBV12-4	.	many	TRBJ1-6	TGTGCCACCCTTAAGGAAGGTTACTCACCCCTCCACTTT	CATLKEGYSPLHF
TRBV2	.	few	TRBJ2-5	TGTGCCACCGCAGGGGATGGGGAGACCCAGTACTTC	CATAGDGETQYF
TRBV9	.	.	TRBJ1-2	TGTGCCAGCAGCCCACGGACAGACACCTATGGCTACACCTTC	CASSPRTDTYGYTF
TRBV7-6	.	few	TRBJ1-4	TGTGCCAGCAGCTTAGGGTTCCGAGGGGACGAGGGAAAACTGTTTTTT	CASSLGFRGDEGKLFF
TRBV5-1	TRBD1	.	TRBJ1-2	TGCGCCAGCAGCTTGGGGGACAGCCGACTTATTTATGGCTACACCTTC	CASSLGDSRLIYGYTF